This record looks at one T cell receptor (beta chain) sequence and its context. The sample is drawn from a study of cytomegalovirus exposure and HLA in healthy donors. Sequencing used immunoSEQ multiplex PCR; TCRdb keeps in-frame clones, though not all of them. In the table there are 100,000 to 150,000 clones, roughly 90% of which are singletons. The origin of this receptor is a man aged 30-40 years in good health and CMV-seronegative. The sequenced material came from PBMCs.

The CDR3 loop is CASSPRTGRRSGDTQYF. The CDR3 DNA sequence: TGTGCCAGCAGCCCCCGGACAGGGCGTCGGTCAGGAGATACGCAGTATTTT. The J gene is TRBJ2-3, the V gene TRBV14, with TRBD1 matching 8 bases. With V trimmed by 4 bases and J by 5 bases, 14 bases remained unmatched. This CDR3 has 17 amino acids. The germline V gene encodes CDR1 SGHDN and CDR2 FVKESK.